These 10 T cell receptor beta chains originate from one sample sequenced in a study of shared clonotypes between healthy human individuals. Clones were sequenced by immunoSEQ multiplex PCR, and TCRdb holds only the in-frame ones, with some missing. The data show over 2 million clones, with roughly 96% seen just once and 0.13% held by the top ten. Sequencing input: naive CD4+ T cells sorted from blood. Stated subset: CD45RA+ positively selected. These receptors originate from a young man in good health.

The chain recombines TRBV30 with TRBJ2-6; 8 nucleotides agree with TRBD1. V was clipped by 5 bases and J by 5 bases; unmatched bases: 8. CDR3 length: 15 residues. Germline CDR1 and CDR2: GTSNPN and SVGIG (reference sequence). The CDR3 DNA follows: TGTGCCTGGTCAATGGACAGGGCTAGGGCCAACGTCCTGACTTTC. Its translation: CAWSMDRARANVLTF. The variable domain in full, completed from reference TRBV30 and TRBJ2-6, reads SQTIHQWPATLVQPVGSPLSLECTVEGTSNPNLYWYRQAAGRGLQLLFYSVGIGQISSEVPQNLSASRPQDRQFILSSKKLLLSDSGFYLCAWSMDRARANVLTFGAGSRLTVL.

The chain couples TRBV30 to TRBJ2-3; tentatively, D is TRBD1 (6 bases). Per the germline V gene, CDR1 is GTSNPN and CDR2 is SVGIG (reference sequence). Trimming stripped 0 bases from V and 5 bases from J, with 12 bases between. The CDR3 is made up of 14 amino acids. The DNA for the CDR3 is TGTGCCTGGAGTGTTGGGGGCCCAGTAGATACGCAGTATTTT. Encoded protein: CAWSVGGPVDTQYF.

The chain's CDR3 is CASSLGVGPNTEAFF. The DNA of the CDR3 is TGTGCCAGCAGCTTAGGGGTGGGACCGAACACTGAAGCTTTCTTT. The chain joins TRBV11-2 to TRBJ1-1; maybe TRBD1 (5 bases). The germline gives CDR1 SGHAT, CDR2 FQNNGV. This CDR3 is 15 amino acids long. Trimming removed 1 base at V and 1 base at J, with 10 bases between.

The CDR3 spells CASSKGPTPSNTGELFF. CDR3 bases: TGTGCCAGCAGTAAGGGGCCGACCCCCTCGAACACCGGGGAGCTGTTTTTT. V usage is TRBV2 and J usage is TRBJ2-2; D might be TRBD1 (5 bases). V dropped 5 bases and J dropped 0 bases, with 16 bases sitting between them. The CDR3 covers 17 residues. The V gene's germline CDR1 is SNHLY and CDR2 FYNNEI. The whole variable domain, filled in from reference TRBV2 and TRBJ2-2, reads EPEVTQTPSHQVTQMGQEVILRCVPISNHLYFYWYRQILGQKVEFLVSFYNNEISEKSEIFDDQFSVERPDGSNFTLKIRSTKLEDSAMYFCASSKGPTPSNTGELFFGEGSRLTVL.

CDR3 residues: CASSYSRADNEKLFF. DNA of the CDR3: TGTGCCAGCAGTTACTCCCGGGCTGATAATGAAAAACTGTTTTTT. The rearrangement joins TRBV6-5 to TRBJ1-4; D is uncertain. The ends were cut back, 0 bases at V and 4 bases at J, with 9 bases in the middle. CDR3 length: 15 amino acids. In germline, CDR1 is MNHEY, CDR2 SVGAGI.

V usage is TRBV25-1 and J usage is TRBJ2-3; the D is unclear. The CDR3 totals 14 residues. Germline CDR1 is MGHDK and CDR2 is SYGVNS. The V and J ends lost 3 bases and 2 bases respectively, with 9 bases between them. DNA of the CDR3: TGTGCCAGCAGTGATCCAACAGTCACAGATACGCAGTATTTT. Translating it yields CASSDPTVTDTQYF.

The CDR3 sequence: CASRSTGGVGQPQHF. The DNA for the CDR3 is TGTGCCAGTAGATCGACAGGGGGCGTCGGACAGCCCCAGCATTTT. This chain links TRBV19 with TRBJ1-5, with 10 bases that match TRBD1. Per germline, CDR1 LNHDA and CDR2 SQIVND (reference sequence). The V gene end was trimmed by 6 bases and the J gene end by 7 bases; junction bases not matched to a gene: 9. The CDR3 runs 15 residues.

DNA for the CDR3: TGTGCCAGCAGCCCCCAAGGGCAGGAGCTGTTTTTT. Its protein product is CASSPQGQELFF. V usage is TRBV7-9 and J usage is TRBJ2-2; D is ambiguous. The CDR3 runs to 12 residues. The germline gives CDR1 SEHNR, CDR2 FQNEAQ (reference sequence). Trimming removed 5 bases from V and 10 bases from J, with 11 bases in between.

This chain connects TRBV6-5 to TRBJ2-2; TRBD2 agrees at 13 bases. Trimming removed 11 bases from V and 7 bases from J; junction bases left unmatched: 10. Germline CDR1 and CDR2: MNHEY and SVGAGI. There are 15 residues in the CDR3. The CDR3: CASRTSGRRGGELFF. As DNA, the CDR3 is TGTGCCTCCCGGACTAGCGGGAGACGGGGCGGGGAGCTGTTTTTT.

The chain joins TRBV6-1 to TRBJ2-5; perhaps TRBD1 as D (6 bases). Per the germline V gene, CDR1 is MNHNS and CDR2 is SASEGT. V was pared by 7 bases and J by 7 bases, with 16 bases between. The CDR3 totals 13 residues. The CDR3 DNA reads TGTGCCAGCAAACAGGGTGTTATCGGGACCCAGTACTTC. Residues: CASKQGVIGTQYF.